Listed below are T cell receptor beta chains from one sample, sequenced in a study of shared clonotypes between healthy human individuals. Only in-frame clones appear in the TCRdb table, and some are missing; sequencing was by immunoSEQ multiplex PCR. The table includes about half a million clones, 70% to 80% detected once. Sequenced: PBMCs. The receptors derive from a middle-aged woman in good health. Some clones in this sample may be carry-over from other donors' samples. Both conserved end residues are part of each CDR3. D genes are given only for firm matches. Clone size is stated in some rows and not others, as once, few, many or a class when expanded.

v_gene	d_gene	abundance	j_gene	CDR3nt	CDR3aa
TRBV21-1	NA	NA	TRBJ1-5	TGTGCCAGCAGCAAAGGAGGGAGCAATCAGCCCCAGCATTTT	CASSKGGSNQPQHF
TRBV9	NA	NA	TRBJ1-1	TGTGCCAGCAGCGCGACAGACACTGAAGCTTTCTTT	CASSATDTEAFF
TRBV28	TRBD2	few	TRBJ2-7	TGTGCCAGCAGCCCGATAATGTTCGGGACTAGCGCCCACGAGCAGTACTTC	CASSPIMFGTSAHEQYF
TRBV14	TRBD1	NA	TRBJ1-1	TGTGCCAGCAGTAAACGGACAGGGTTATTGCGGAACACTGAAGCTTTCTTT	CASSKRTGLLRNTEAFF
TRBV7-9	NA	once	TRBJ2-7	TGTGCCAGCAGCCGAGGCCCCTACGAGCAGTACTTC	CASSRGPYEQYF
TRBV7-9	NA	NA	TRBJ2-7	TGTGCCAGCAGCTTAAGGGGGGACTACGAGCAGTACTTC	CASSLRGDYEQYF
TRBV18	NA	NA	TRBJ1-3	TGTGCCAGCTCACCACCGTTTAGGGCGAACCACTCTGGAAACACCATATATTTT	CASSPPFRANHSGNTIYF
TRBV27	NA	NA	TRBJ2-7	TGTGCCAGCAGTTTGTCGGTGTTCTACGAGCAGTACTTC	CASSLSVFYEQYF
TRBV18	TRBD1	many	TRBJ1-5	TGTGCCAGCTCACAACTCCAGGGGGCGGATCAGCCCCAGCATTTT	CASSQLQGADQPQHF
TRBV7-6	NA	NA	TRBJ2-7	TGTGCCAGCAGCGGGGGGCTTGCGGGGAATTACGAGCAGTACTTC	CASSGGLAGNYEQYF
TRBV6-6	NA	few	TRBJ1-5	TGTGCCAGCAGTTACTCGTCGGACAGATTTAATCAGCCCCAGCATTTT	CASSYSSDRFNQPQHF
TRBV5-1	NA	NA	TRBJ1-2	TGCGCCAGCAGCTTGTTCGGGGGGAGCTATGGCTACACCTTC	CASSLFGGSYGYTF
TRBV28	NA	NA	TRBJ2-2	TGTGCCAGCAGTTTAGCGGCCTCGAACACCGGGGAGCTGTTTTTT	CASSLAASNTGELFF
TRBV30	TRBD1	NA	TRBJ2-5	TGTGCCTGGACCAGGACAGGGTATGGAGAGACCCAGTACTTC	CAWTRTGYGETQYF
TRBV28	TRBD1	NA	TRBJ1-5	TGTGCCAGCAGCGATACAGGGGGCAATCAGCCCCAGCATTTT	CASSDTGGNQPQHF
TRBV5-1	NA	NA	TRBJ1-2	TGCGCCAGCAGCCAAAATCAGGGTGCTATTGGTGGCTACACCTTC	CASSQNQGAIGGYTF
TRBV30	NA	NA	TRBJ2-7	TGTGCCTGGAGTAGAGACTACGAGCAGTACTTC	CAWSRDYEQYF
TRBV7-2	NA	many	TRBJ2-6	TGTGCCAGCAGCTTAGGTACTGGGGCCAACGTCCTGACTTTC	CASSLGTGANVLTF
TRBV5-8	TRBD1	NA	TRBJ1-5	TGTGCCAGCAGCTTCGAGATGGACAGGGGTAGCAATCAGCCCCAGCATTTT	CASSFEMDRGSNQPQHF
TRBV30	NA	NA	TRBJ2-5	TGTGCCTGGAAGGGTGGAAAGGTTTTGGGGACCCAGTACTTC	CAWKGGKVLGTQYF
TRBV18	TRBD2	NA	TRBJ2-1	TGTGCCAGCTCCCCCGGACTAGCGGGGAATGAGCAGTTCTTC	CASSPGLAGNEQFF
TRBV6-1	NA	once	TRBJ2-7	TGTGCCAGCAGTGAAGGGTCCTGGGAAAGCTCCTACGAGCAGTACTTC	CASSEGSWESSYEQYF
TRBV7-9	TRBD1	many	TRBJ1-1	TGTGCCAGCAGCTTAGAGACAGGGGGCGAAGCTTTCTTT	CASSLETGGEAFF
TRBV11-2	NA	once	TRBJ2-7	TGTGCCAGCAGCTTAGTTTTAGGCTCTGCCTACGAGCAGTACTTC	CASSLVLGSAYEQYF
TRBV2	NA	few	TRBJ1-4	TGTGCCAGCAGTGAAGGTTTCGGGGGAGCTAATGAAAAACTGTTTTTT	CASSEGFGGANEKLFF
TRBV18	NA	NA	TRBJ1-1	TGTGCCAGCTCACCGTATTCAGGGGAGAACACTGAAGCTTTCTTT	CASSPYSGENTEAFF
TRBV29-1	NA	NA	TRBJ2-5	TGCAGCGTTGAATTCATGACAGGACGACAAGAGACCCAGTACTTC	CSVEFMTGRQETQYF
TRBV10-3	TRBD2	once	TRBJ2-7	TGTGCCATCAGTGGGACTAGTTTTAAGGGCGAGCAGTACTTC	CAISGTSFKGEQYF
TRBV7-3	TRBD2	NA	TRBJ2-7	TGTGCCAGCAGCCCTGGACTAGCAGGCGTCTACGAGCAGTACTTC	CASSPGLAGVYEQYF
TRBV27	NA	NA	TRBJ2-7	TGTGCCAGCAGTTTATCGCCTACGGAGCAGTACTTC	CASSLSPTEQYF
TRBV15	NA	once	TRBJ2-7	TGTGCCACCAGCTCAACCGTCCTGGGTAGCGGAGAGCAGTACTTC	CATSSTVLGSGEQYF
TRBV7-2	NA	NA	TRBJ2-3	TGTGCCAGCAGCTTAGTTGGAGGGAGGGGGACAGATACGCAGTATTTT	CASSLVGGRGTDTQYF
TRBV11-3	NA	NA	TRBJ2-1	TGTGCCAGCAGCTTAGGTCCTGGAGGGCACAATGAGCAGTTCTTC	CASSLGPGGHNEQFF
TRBV14	NA	NA	TRBJ2-1	TGTGCCAGCAGCCAAGACAGGGGATGGAATGAGCAGTTCTTC	CASSQDRGWNEQFF
TRBV30	TRBD2	NA	TRBJ2-2	TGTGCCTGGATTGGGAGGGTCGGAAACACCGGGGAGCTGTTTTTT	CAWIGRVGNTGELFF
TRBV7-3	NA	NA	TRBJ1-1	TGTGCCAGCAGCTACACCCGGGACACTGAAGCTTTCTTT	CASSYTRDTEAFF
TRBV6-5	TRBD1	NA	TRBJ1-1	TGTGCCAGCAGTAGACAGGGTTACACTGAAGCTTTCTTT	CASSRQGYTEAFF
TRBV7-9	NA	NA	TRBJ1-2	TGTGCCAGCACCTTCGGAGAGGGCACTCCGGGTAGCTACACCTTC	CASTFGEGTPGSYTF
TRBV7-2	NA	NA	TRBJ2-7	TGTGCCAGCAGCCCCGAGGCGGCTAGCTATTCGTACTTC	CASSPEAASYSYF
TRBV10-2	NA	NA	TRBJ2-4	TGCGCCAGCACCATGACAGGACAAAACATTCAGTACTTC	CASTMTGQNIQYF
TRBV28	NA	NA	TRBJ2-3	TGTGCCAGTGGAGGTAGCACAGATACGCAGTATTTT	CASGGSTDTQYF
TRBV27	TRBD1	few	TRBJ2-7	TGTGCCAGCAGTCCGGGACAGGGGCGGGCCTACGAGCAGTACTTC	CASSPGQGRAYEQYF
TRBV6-4	TRBD2	NA	TRBJ2-7	TGTGCCAGCAGCTTTAGCGGGGGTGCCCTCGAGCAGTACTTC	CASSFSGGALEQYF
TRBV28	NA	NA	TRBJ1-4	TGTGCCAGCAGTTTCCCCGGGACCCATGAAAAACTGTTTTTT	CASSFPGTHEKLFF
TRBV29-1	TRBD2	NA	TRBJ2-5	TGCAGCGCCTCACTAGCGGGAGCAGGAGAGACCCAGTACTTC	CSASLAGAGETQYF
TRBV7-2	NA	NA	TRBJ2-4	TGTGCCAGCAGCTTAGTTCCGGGGGCCAAAAACATTCAGTACTTC	CASSLVPGAKNIQYF
TRBV7-8	TRBD1	NA	TRBJ2-1	TGTGCCAGCAGCTTAATCCGGGACAGGGCCTACAATGAGCAGTTCTTC	CASSLIRDRAYNEQFF
TRBV11-2	NA	NA	TRBJ2-7	TGTGCCAGCAGCTTTCTGATGGGCGAGCAGTACTTC	CASSFLMGEQYF
TRBV4-1	NA	few	TRBJ1-1	TGCGCCAGCAGCCAAGATGCCCTCCAGAGGGATCGGACTGAAGCTTTCTTT	CASSQDALQRDRTEAFF
TRBV5-6	NA	NA	TRBJ1-2	TGTGCCAGCAGCGGATTCCCAGGGGAATTGGATGGCTACACCTTC	CASSGFPGELDGYTF
TRBV28	TRBD1	NA	TRBJ2-3	TGTGCCAGCAGTTTCCCCGGACAGGGGGCAGATACGCAGTATTTT	CASSFPGQGADTQYF
TRBV28	TRBD1	NA	TRBJ2-1	TGTGCCAGCCTCGCGACAGGGGCCACCAGCTCCTACAATGAGCAGTTCTTC	CASLATGATSSYNEQFF
TRBV28	NA	NA	TRBJ1-3	TGTGCCAGCAGTTTACCCCCGTCAACCATATATTTT	CASSLPPSTIYF
TRBV28	TRBD2	NA	TRBJ2-3	TGTGCCAGCAGTCCCGGGTCTCGGCGGGAGATCACAGATACGCAGTATTTT	CASSPGSRREITDTQYF
TRBV15	TRBD2	NA	TRBJ2-5	TGTGCCACCAGAGCCCTTGGGGCTAGCGGGGAGACCCAGTACTTC	CATRALGASGETQYF
TRBV5-1	NA	NA	TRBJ2-6	TGCGCCAGCAGCTTCACAGGGAGCTCTGGGGCCAACGTCCTGACTTTC	CASSFTGSSGANVLTF
TRBV29-1	NA	NA	TRBJ1-2	TGCAGCGTAGAGGTTTGGACCAGGGATGGCTACACCTTC	CSVEVWTRDGYTF
TRBV27	NA	once	TRBJ1-3	TGTGCCAGCAGTCTGGGGTGGGGGGCCACCATATATTTT	CASSLGWGATIYF
TRBV5-1	NA	NA	TRBJ2-7	TGCGCCAGCAGCCGGGACCGCTCCTACGAGCAGTACTTC	CASSRDRSYEQYF